This entry lists 16 T cell receptor beta chains sequenced from one sample in a study of cytomegalovirus exposure and HLA in healthy donors (dated by TCRdb to the late 2010s). Receptor libraries were prepared by the immunoSEQ multiplex PCR assay. The multiplex PCR relied on a mix of 60 forward primers for TCR Vbeta segments and 13 reverse primers for TCR Jbeta segments. TCRdb holds this immuneACCESS table with in-frame rearrangements only. Some clones are missing; in checked studies, unresolved V genes explain under half, and the rest has no known cause. The sample table contains some 180,000 clones; only one count was recorded for about 79% of them. Roughly 1.6% of the sample goes to the ten largest clones. Sequenced sample: PBMCs. These receptor sequences come from a man between 18 and 35 years old in good health and CMV-seronegative.

This clone was found a few times. The chain carries TRBV4-2 and TRBJ1-1; D may be TRBD1 (5 bases). Trimming cost V 7 bases and J 3 bases, with 6 bases left between them. Germline V gene sequence: CDR1 LGHNA, CDR2 YNFKEQ. This CDR3 spans 11 amino acids. The CDR3 region is CASKGDTEAFF. CDR3 nucleotides: TGTGCCAGCAAAGGGGACACTGAAGCTTTCTTT.

V and J are TRBV27 and TRBJ1-1; tentatively, D is TRBD1 (6 bases). Looked up from germline, CDR1 is MNHEY and CDR2 is SMNVEV (reference sequence). The V and J ends lost 0 bases and 5 bases respectively, with 13 bases between them. CDR3 size: 15 residues. The CDR3 nucleotides are TGTGCCAGCAGTTTATCAGGTCGGGGGGCGACTGAAGCTTTCTTT. Its protein product is CASSLSGRGATEAFF.

V and J are TRBV14 and TRBJ2-7; perhaps TRBD1 as D (6 bases). Trimming removed 5 bases at V and 7 bases at J, with 18 bases between. The germline V gene has CDR1 SGHDN and CDR2 FVKESK. CDR3 length: 14 residues. CDR3 protein: CASSVDRNRREQYF. The CDR3 DNA follows: TGTGCCAGCAGCGTTGACAGGAACCGGAGGGAGCAGTACTTC.

The chain links TRBV19 to TRBJ2-6; possible D gene TRBD1, 5 bases. CDR1 is LNHDA and CDR2 is SQIVND in the germline V gene (reference sequence). This CDR3 has 17 residues. The germline V and J ends were trimmed by 7 bases and 1 base, with 17 bases remaining between them. This chain's CDR3 is CASKPQGTPSGANVLTF. CDR3 DNA: TGTGCCAGTAAACCCCAGGGTACCCCTTCTGGGGCCAACGTCCTGACTTTC.

The V gene is TRBV30, the J gene TRBJ1-4, with 7 bases matching TRBD1. The germline gives CDR1 GTSNPN, CDR2 SVGIG (reference sequence). This CDR3 has 15 amino acids. V was clipped by 1 base and J by 8 bases; unmatched bases: 10. CDR3 residues: CAWSAEEGAREKLFF. The CDR3 DNA reads as TGTGCCTGGAGTGCCGAGGAGGGGGCGAGGGAAAAACTGTTTTTT. Drawing the rest from reference TRBV30 and TRBJ1-4, the complete variable domain is SQTIHQWPATLVQPVGSPLSLECTVEGTSNPNLYWYRQAAGRGLQLLFYSVGIGQISSEVPQNLSASRPQDRQFILSSKKLLLSDSGFYLCAWSAEEGAREKLFFGSGTQLSVL.

The chain links TRBV28 to TRBJ1-1, with 8 bases matching TRBD1. From germline, CDR1 is MDHEN and CDR2 SYDVKM. The V and J ends lost 4 bases and 7 bases, in that order; junction bases with no gene match: 11. CDR3 length: 15 amino acids. CDR3 DNA sequence: TGTGCCAGCAGTTCTCCTACAGGGGGTAAAAATGAAGCTTTCTTT. Translating gives CASSSPTGGKNEAFF.

This chain connects TRBV2 to TRBJ1-6, with 9 bases identical to TRBD1. Trimming at V came to 7 bases and at J to 11 bases, leaving 9 bases not matched to a gene. Per germline, CDR1 SNHLY and CDR2 FYNNEI. This CDR3 is 14 amino acids long. CDR3 DNA: TGTGCCAGCATGGAGGGACAGGGTATAACACCCCTCCACTTT. This translates into CASMEGQGITPLHF.

This clone has a handful of counts. As DNA, the CDR3 is TGCAGCGTTGAAGTGGGCGGGCCGGGGCAGTTCTTC. Translation gives CSVEVGGPGQFF. The V call is TRBV29-1, the J call TRBJ2-1; TRBD2 is a possible D gene (5 bases). The ends were cut back, 1 base at V and 12 bases at J, with 13 bases in the middle. The CDR3 covers 12 residues. The germline V gene has CDR1 SQVTM and CDR2 ANQGSEA.

The chain recombines TRBV28 with TRBJ1-5, with D maybe TRBD1 (6 bases). This CDR3 has 14 amino acids. The germline gives CDR1 MDHEN, CDR2 SYDVKM. V gave up 1 base and J gave up 9 bases, with 13 bases separating them. The CDR3 DNA is TGTGCCAGCAGTTTATTGACAGGCGGCCGGCCCCAGCATTTT. Amino acid sequence: CASSLLTGGRPQHF.

This clone came up a few times. The chain is built from TRBV7-6 and TRBJ2-5; D possibly corresponds to TRBD2 (5 bases). Germline V gene data show CDR1 as SGHVS and CDR2 as FNYEAQ. The CDR3 runs 14 residues. V lost 0 bases and J lost 4, with 9 bases in between. Here the CDR3 reads CASSLAASLETQYF. In nucleotides, the CDR3 is TGTGCCAGCAGCTTAGCGGCTAGCTTAGAGACCCAGTACTTC.

The rearrangement uses TRBV28 and TRBJ2-3; TRBD2 matches 9 bases. The germline CDR1 and CDR2 sequences are MDHEN and SYDVKM. CDR3 length: 14 residues. V shed 3 bases, J shed 6 bases, and the junction held 4 bases outside the gene matches. The CDR3 DNA sequence: TGTGCCAGCAGTTTTACTAGCGGGCACGATACGCAGTATTTT. It codes for CASSFTSGHDTQYF. The full variable domain, rest sourced from reference TRBV28 and TRBJ2-3, is DVKVTQSSRYLVKRTGEKVFLECVQDMDHENMFWYRQDPGLGLRLIYFSYDVKMKEKGDIPEGYSVSREKKERFSLILESASTNQTSMYLCASSFTSGHDTQYFGPGTRLTVL.

The rearrangement uses TRBV15 and TRBJ1-2, with D maybe TRBD1 (5 bases). Trimming removed 0 bases at V and 1 base at J, with 6 bases between. The V gene's germline CDR1 is LNHNV and CDR2 YYDKDF (reference sequence). This CDR3 spans 14 amino acids. The CDR3 region is CATSRDDSNYGYTF. The CDR3 DNA reads as TGTGCCACCAGCAGAGATGACAGTAACTATGGCTACACCTTC.

This clone appeared a single time. The chain joins TRBV28 to TRBJ1-4, with D tentatively TRBD1 (6 bases). V was shortened by 5 bases and J by 0 bases, with 13 bases between the two germline ends. The CDR3 has 16 residues. From germline, CDR1 is MDHEN and CDR2 SYDVKM. The CDR3 bases are TGTGCCAGCAGTCCACCAGGGGTTGCAACTAATGAAAAACTGTTTTTT. Encoded protein: CASSPPGVATNEKLFF.

This clone appeared a few times. J is TRBJ1-1 and V is TRBV18; 10 bases fit TRBD1. Germline V gene data show CDR1 as KGHSH and CDR2 as LQKENI. J was trimmed by 1 base and V by 3 bases; bases with no gene match: 5. The CDR3 contains 16 residues. The DNA for the CDR3 is TGTGCCAGCTCACCTCGGACAGGGGGGACGAACACTGAAGCTTTCTTT. Protein: CASSPRTGGTNTEAFF.

The gene calls are TRBV9 and TRBJ2-1, with no clear D. This CDR3 is built from 16 residues. In germline, CDR1 is SGDLS, CDR2 YYNGEE. Between the trimmed V and J ends, which lost 4 bases and 2 bases, there was a span of 16 bases. In nucleotides, the CDR3 is TGTGCCAGCAGCCTATCCGAAGTTTTTCCCTACAATGAGCAGTTCTTC. It specifies CASSLSEVFPYNEQFF.

The rearrangement uses TRBV5-4 and TRBJ2-1; 7 bases match TRBD2. The ends lost 0 bases at V and 2 bases at J; junction bases unmatched: 5. Germline CDR1 SGHNT, CDR2 YYREEE (reference sequence). The CDR3 sequence is 16 residues long. CDR3 amino acids: CASSLVGLSTYNEQFF. The CDR3 DNA is TGTGCCAGCAGCTTGGTGGGACTAAGCACCTACAATGAGCAGTTCTTC. Full variable domain (remainder filled in from reference TRBV5-4 and TRBJ2-1): ETGVTQSPTHLIKTRGQQVTLRCSSQSGHNTVSWYQQALGQGPQFIFQYYREEENGRGNFPPRFSGLQFPNYSSELNVNALELDDSALYLCASSLVGLSTYNEQFFGPGTRLTVL.